The 3 T cell receptor beta chains presented below share a single source sample, sequenced in a study of blood T cell repertoires in COVID-19. The repertoire was sequenced with immunoSEQ multiplex PCR; TCRdb's copy has only in-frame clones and lacks some. The table records approximately 300,000 clones, just under 85% of them present only once. Material for sequencing was peripheral blood. Receptors were obtained from a woman in her 50s with active or convalescent COVID-19.

This chain links TRBV7-5 with TRBJ1-5. TRBV7-5 is tagged as a pseudogene. This CDR3 has 10 amino acids. CDR3 nucleotide sequence: TGTGCCAGAGGCGGTCAGCCCCAGCATTTT. This sequence encodes CARGGQPQHF.

The chain has TRBV7-9 and TRBJ2-3; D possibly corresponds to TRBD2 (6 bases). The CDR3 extends over 18 amino acids. In germline, CDR1 is SEHNR, CDR2 FQNEAQ (reference sequence). Deletions cut 4 bases from V and 1 base from J, with 21 bases between. The CDR3 reads CASSSSLTSPPGTDTQYF. CDR3 DNA sequence: TGTGCCAGCAGCTCCAGCCTGACTAGTCCCCCTGGCACAGATACGCAGTATTTT.

V and J are TRBV7-9 and TRBJ1-3; TRBD1 matches 8 bases. Germline V lookup: CDR1 SEHNR, CDR2 FQNEAQ (reference sequence). J lost 0 bases, V lost 1 base, and 5 bases had no gene match. The CDR3 spans 17 residues. DNA of the CDR3: TGTGCCAGCAGCTTAGGTCAGGGGGCCTCCTCTGGAAACACCATATATTTT. This gives the protein CASSLGQGASSGNTIYF. The whole variable domain, remainder taken from reference TRBV7-9 and TRBJ1-3, is DTGVSQNPRHKITKRGQNVTFRCDPISEHNRLYWYRQTLGQGPEFLTYFQNEAQLEKSRLLSDRFSAERPKGSFSTLEIQRTEQGDSAMYLCASSLGQGASSGNTIYFGEGSWLTVV.